Following are 3 T cell receptor beta chains from one sample sequenced in a study of regulatory T cells in long-lasting Graves disease. Time point: newly diagnosed GD, antithyroid drugs for less than 3 months. From RNA extracted from PBMCs, the TCR library was made. CDR3-region Arm-PCR and iRepertoire HTBI primers produced the TCR beta libraries. Using its own MiXCR run on the multiplex PCR reads, TCRdb lists one record per CDR3 protein. The sample records hundreds of thousands of distinct CDR3 sequences, about 16% being singletons. The same sample was also used in a study of T cells in Graves' hyperthyroidism and ophthalmopathy.

The sequencing used peripheral blood mononuclear cells (PBMCs), collected at new diagnosis, from a patient treated with antithyroid drugs. These receptor sequences come from a woman aged 40-65 years with Graves disease.

At least ten counts were recorded for this clonotype. The CDR3 spells CASSLVGGIRETQYF. DNA for the CDR3: TGTGCCAGCAGCTTAGTCGGGGGCATTAGGGAGACCCAGTACTTC. This chain links TRBV11-2 with TRBJ2-5; D tentatively fits TRBD1 or TRBD2 (6 bases each). V dropped 1 base and J dropped 5 bases, with 14 bases sitting between them. The CDR3 extends over 15 amino acids. Germline V gene sequence: CDR1 SGHAT, CDR2 FQNNGV.

About this clonotype itself: At one of its ends the junction is not consistent with the germline gene, which may arise from a read error. Here the CDR3 DNA reads TGTGCCAGCAGCTTGTTATCAGCTGGGGTCAACACTGAAGCTTTCTTT. Protein product: CASSLLSAGVNTEAFF. The J gene is TRBJ1-1, the V gene TRBV5-1; D remains unclear. The CDR3 is 16 amino acids. Germline V CDR1 and CDR2: SGHRS, YFSETQ.

In this sample, this clonotype turned up many times. V is TRBV4-1 and J is TRBJ2-5; D unresolved. V was pared by 4 bases and J by 5 bases, with 17 bases between. The CDR3 sequence is 15 residues long. The V gene's germline CDR1 is MGHRA and CDR2 YSYEKL. DNA for the CDR3: TGCGCCAGCAGCCCAACCGGTCTGGGTACGGAGACCCAGTACTTC. The encoded protein is CASSPTGLGTETQYF.